Below are 15 T cell receptor beta chains sequenced from a single sample in a study of cytomegalovirus exposure and HLA in healthy donors. Primers: 60 Vbeta forward and 13 Jbeta reverse. Sequencing was performed with immunoSEQ multiplex PCR; in TCRdb, only in-frame clones are kept and a portion is missing. The sample consists of under 200,000 clones, around 77% of them appearing once. The sequenced sample consisted of PBMCs. These receptors all stem from a man aged 60 to 75 in good health and CMV-seronegative.

The chain employs TRBV4-1 and TRBJ2-3; tentative D call: TRBD2 (5 bases). This CDR3 comprises 15 residues. The V end was cut by 1 base, the J end by 2 bases, with 10 bases between. Germline V CDR1 and CDR2: MGHRA, YSYEKL. CDR3 DNA sequence: TGCGCCAGCAGCCAAGGACTAAGGACCACAGATACGCAGTATTTT. This sequence encodes CASSQGLRTTDTQYF.

This sequence joins TRBV7-9 and TRBJ1-2; 8 nucleotides agree with TRBD1. The germline V gene has CDR1 SEHNR and CDR2 FQNEAQ (reference sequence). After removal of 4 bases from V and 10 bases from J, the junction contained 11 bases not matched to a gene. The CDR3 sequence is 14 residues long. The CDR3 DNA reads as TGTGCCAGCAGCTCATGGACAGGGAGAGTGGACTACACCTTC. This codes for CASSSWTGRVDYTF.

The chain links TRBV5-1 to TRBJ2-2; 9 nucleotides align to TRBD2. The CDR3 has 16 residues. J was trimmed by 8 bases and V by 5 bases; bases with no gene match: 13. Germline V CDR1 and CDR2: SGHRS, YFSETQ. CDR3 nucleotide sequence: TGCGCCAGCAGTGAATCGGCGGGAGGGCAGGCTGGGGAGCTGTTTTTT. This sequence encodes CASSESAGGQAGELFF.

The chain recombines TRBV28 with TRBJ1-2, with TRBD1 matching over 8 bases. This CDR3 spans 15 amino acids. V shed 3 bases and J 2 bases; nucleotides not matched to a gene: 5. Germline CDR1 reads MDHEN; CDR2 reads SYDVKM. CDR3 protein: CASSLETGVNYGYTF. As DNA, the CDR3 is TGTGCCAGCAGTTTGGAGACAGGGGTAAACTATGGCTACACCTTC.

This clone was observed a single time. J is TRBJ1-1 and V is TRBV9; D might be TRBD1 (5 bases). The V end lost 0 bases, the J end lost 0 bases, and 9 bases lay between the germline ends. CDR1 is SGDLS, CDR2 YYNGEE, per germline. There are 15 residues in the CDR3. CDR3 DNA: TGTGCCAGCAGCGTAGGTGGACAACTGAACACTGAAGCTTTCTTT. This gives the protein CASSVGGQLNTEAFF.

This clone was seen more than once but under ten times. CDR3 amino acids: CSVLRDRGGTDTQYF. The CDR3 DNA reads as TGCAGCGTCCTTCGTGACAGGGGCGGCACAGATACGCAGTATTTT. The gene calls are TRBV29-1 and TRBJ2-3; 8 bases match TRBD1. The CDR3 sequence is 15 residues long. V was pared by 6 bases and J by 1 base, with 9 bases of the junction left unmatched. Germline values: CDR1 SQVTM, CDR2 ANQGSEA.

In this sample, this clone turned up a few times. The CDR3 DNA reads TGCGCCAGCAGCCAAGATTCACTAGCGGCACTCACACAGAGCTCCTACGAGCAGTACTTC. This translates into CASSQDSLAALTQSSYEQYF. The J gene is TRBJ2-7, the V gene TRBV4-1; 8 bases are a match to TRBD2. The CDR3 is 20 residues long. J lost 0 bases, V lost 0 bases, and 16 bases had no gene match. The germline gives CDR1 MGHRA, CDR2 YSYEKL.

Written as DNA, the CDR3 is TGTGCCAGCTCATCCACGGACAGGGTAAGGCAGCCCCAGCATTTT. Translated: CASSSTDRVRQPQHF. V gene TRBV18 combines with J gene TRBJ1-5, with 8 bases matching TRBD1. V lost 5 bases to trimming and J lost 7 bases; unmatched junction nucleotides: 10. The CDR3 has 15 residues. CDR1 and CDR2 from the germline V gene are KGHSH and LQKENI.

The count of this clone is one. The genes are TRBV5-4 and TRBJ1-1; D gene ambiguous. V was cut by 4 bases and J by 0 bases, with 10 bases left in between. The CDR3 extends over 14 amino acids. CDR1 SGHNT and CDR2 YYREEE come from the germline V gene (reference sequence). The DNA for the CDR3 is TGTGCCAGCAGCCTTCTTACAGTGAACACTGAAGCTTTCTTT. It is translated as CASSLLTVNTEAFF.

The V and J genes are TRBV5-1 and TRBJ2-1, with D unclear. Deletions cut 4 bases from V and 1 base from J, with 12 bases between. Germline V CDR1 and CDR2: SGHRS, YFSETQ. This CDR3 is 15 amino acids long. The CDR3 is CASSPTTPSYNEQFF. The CDR3 nucleotides read TGCGCCAGCAGCCCCACGACACCTTCCTACAATGAGCAGTTCTTC.

This chain links TRBV19 with TRBJ1-1; D remains ambiguous. CDR3 length: 12 amino acids. Germline V lookup: CDR1 LNHDA, CDR2 SQIVND (reference sequence). The V end lost 8 bases, the J end lost 3 bases, and 10 bases lay between the germline ends. The CDR3 region is CASSAGYTEAFF. The CDR3 coding sequence is TGTGCCAGTTCCGCGGGATACACTGAAGCTTTCTTT.

The chain links TRBV9 to TRBJ2-1; tentatively, D is TRBD2 (6 bases). This CDR3 spans 16 amino acids. The V end was cut by 4 bases, the J end by 4 bases, with 18 bases between. Germline CDR1 SGDLS, CDR2 YYNGEE. CDR3 in DNA: TGTGCCAGCAGCTCCCGGGGGAGCGGTTTATACAATGAGCAGTTCTTC. It translates to CASSSRGSGLYNEQFF.

V is TRBV30 and J is TRBJ2-7, with 13 bases aligning to TRBD2. The junction had 10 bases not matched to a gene; V was cut back by 2 bases and J by 0 bases. Per the germline V gene, CDR1 is GTSNPN and CDR2 is SVGIG (reference sequence). The CDR3 loop spans 18 amino acids. As DNA, the CDR3 is TGTGCCTGGAGTCAAACTAGCGGGAGGGCCCTAAGCTCCTACGAGCAGTACTTC. Translation: CAWSQTSGRALSSYEQYF.

This clone was detected a few times. This chain connects TRBV5-6 to TRBJ2-1, with TRBD2 matching 13 bases. The J segment lost 7 bases and the V segment lost 4 bases, leaving 5 bases of the junction unmatched. From germline, CDR1 is SGHDT and CDR2 YYEEEE. The CDR3 consists of 15 residues. This CDR3 is CASSKTSGRGNEQFF. The CDR3 nucleotides read TGTGCCAGCAGCAAAACTAGCGGGAGGGGGAATGAGCAGTTCTTC.

This clone appeared a few times. The rearrangement joins TRBV5-1 to TRBJ1-2; 7 positions agree with TRBD1. Looked up from germline, CDR1 is SGHRS and CDR2 is YFSETQ. The CDR3 has 13 residues. The V segment lost 5 bases and the J segment 6 bases; nucleotides outside the gene matches: 7. CDR3 in amino acids: CASRETGQDGYTF. The CDR3, as DNA: TGCGCCAGCAGGGAGACAGGGCAAGATGGCTACACCTTC. Filled out from reference TRBV5-1 and TRBJ1-2, the complete variable domain reads KAGVTQTPRYLIKTRGQQVTLSCSPISGHRSVSWYQQTPGQGLQFLFEYFSETQRNKGNFPGRFSGRQFSNSRSEMNVSTLELGDSALYLCASRETGQDGYTFGSGTRLTVV.